Reported below is one T cell receptor beta chain. Using immunoSEQ multiplex PCR, the repertoire was profiled, and TCRdb retains in-frame clones only, with some absent. Of tens of thousands of clones listed, less than 95% are singletons. CDR1 is KGHSH, CDR2 LQKENI, per germline. The V and J ends lost 2 bases and 10 bases respectively, with 18 bases between them. The CDR3 consists of 16 residues. The sample comes from a study of T cell changes during pregnancy in multiple sclerosis. The specimen was peripheral blood, collected in the second trimester of pregnancy. The receptor was isolated from a female donor with multiple sclerosis, enrolled in a pregnancy study. The V and J genes are TRBV18 and TRBJ1-6; TRBD1 might be the D (5 bases). CDR3 sequence reads: CASSPMSDRTRSPLHF. The DNA of the CDR3 is TGTGCCAGCTCACCAATGTCTGACAGAACGCGGTCACCCCTCCACTTT.